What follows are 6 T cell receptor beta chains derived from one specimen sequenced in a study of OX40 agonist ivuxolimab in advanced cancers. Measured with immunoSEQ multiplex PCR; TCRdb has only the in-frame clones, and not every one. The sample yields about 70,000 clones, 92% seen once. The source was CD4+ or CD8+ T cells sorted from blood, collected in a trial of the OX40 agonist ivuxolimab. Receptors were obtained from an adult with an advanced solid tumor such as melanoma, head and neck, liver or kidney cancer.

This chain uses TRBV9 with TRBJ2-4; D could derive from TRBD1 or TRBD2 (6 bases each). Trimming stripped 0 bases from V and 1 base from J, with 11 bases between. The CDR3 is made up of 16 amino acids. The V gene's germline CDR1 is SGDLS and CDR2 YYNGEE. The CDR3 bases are TGTGCCAGCAGCGTAGGATCGGGGGCGGCCAAAAACATTCAGTACTTC. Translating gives CASSVGSGAAKNIQYF.

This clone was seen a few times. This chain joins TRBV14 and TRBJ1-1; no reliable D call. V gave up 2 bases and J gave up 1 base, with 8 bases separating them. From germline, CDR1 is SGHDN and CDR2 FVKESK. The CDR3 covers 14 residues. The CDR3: CASSQTQTNTEAFF. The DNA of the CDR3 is TGTGCCAGCAGCCAAACTCAGACGAACACTGAAGCTTTCTTT. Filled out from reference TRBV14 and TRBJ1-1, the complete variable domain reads EAGVTQFPSHSVIEKGQTVTLRCDPISGHDNLYWYRRVMGKEIKFLLHFVKESKQDESGMPNNRFLAERTGGTYSTLKVQPAELEDSGVYFCASSQTQTNTEAFFGQGTRLTVV.

The CDR3 nucleotides read TGTGCCAGCAGTGAATTGAGCGGGCCTAGCACAGATACGCAGTATTTT. Its protein is CASSELSGPSTDTQYF. V and J are TRBV6-1 and TRBJ2-3, with D maybe TRBD2 (6 bases). This CDR3 contains 16 residues. V was clipped by 2 bases and J by 0 bases, with 12 bases between them. Germline assignment: CDR1 MNHNS and CDR2 SASEGT.

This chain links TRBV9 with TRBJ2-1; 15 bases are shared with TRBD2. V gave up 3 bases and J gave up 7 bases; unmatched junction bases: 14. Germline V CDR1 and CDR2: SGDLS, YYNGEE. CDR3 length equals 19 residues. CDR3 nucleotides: TGTGCCAGCAGCGGAGGATCACAGCGGACTAGCGGGGGGGCTAATGAGCAGTTCTTC. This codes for CASSGGSQRTSGGANEQFF. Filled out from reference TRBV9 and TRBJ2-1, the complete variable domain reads DSGVTQTPKHLITATGQRVTLRCSPRSGDLSVYWYQQSLDQGLQFLIQYYNGEERAKGNILERFSAQQFPDLHSELNLSSLELGDSALYFCASSGGSQRTSGGANEQFFGPGTRLTVL.

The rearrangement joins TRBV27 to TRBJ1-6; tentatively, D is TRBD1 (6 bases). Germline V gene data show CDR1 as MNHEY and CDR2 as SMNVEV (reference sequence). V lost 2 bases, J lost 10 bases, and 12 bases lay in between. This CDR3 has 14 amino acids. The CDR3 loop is CASSLRPRGSPLHF. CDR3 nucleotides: TGTGCCAGCAGTTTACGGCCTAGGGGGTCACCCCTCCACTTT.

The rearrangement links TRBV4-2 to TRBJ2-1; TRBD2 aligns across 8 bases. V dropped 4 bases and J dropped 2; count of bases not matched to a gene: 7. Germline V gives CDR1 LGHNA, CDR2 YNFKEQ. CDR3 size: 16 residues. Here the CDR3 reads CASSLGSGGAYNEQFF. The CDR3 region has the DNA TGTGCCAGCAGCCTAGGATCCGGGGGGGCCTACAATGAGCAGTTCTTC.